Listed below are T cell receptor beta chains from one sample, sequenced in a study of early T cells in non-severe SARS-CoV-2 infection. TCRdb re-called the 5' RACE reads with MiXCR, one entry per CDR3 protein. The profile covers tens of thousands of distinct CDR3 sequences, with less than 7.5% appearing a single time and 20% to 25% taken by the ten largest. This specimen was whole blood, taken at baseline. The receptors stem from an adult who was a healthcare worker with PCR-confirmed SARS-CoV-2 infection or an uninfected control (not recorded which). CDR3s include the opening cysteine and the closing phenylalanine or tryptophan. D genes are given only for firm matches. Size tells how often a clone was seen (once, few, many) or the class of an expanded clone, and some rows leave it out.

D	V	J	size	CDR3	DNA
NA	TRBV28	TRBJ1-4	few	CASSFLQVANEKLFF	TGTGCCAGCAGTTTCCTACAGGTCGCTAATGAAAAACTGTTTTTT
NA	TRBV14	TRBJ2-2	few	CASSQLPLERRIYTGELFF	TGTGCCAGCAGCCAATTGCCCCTGGAAAGGAGGATTTACACCGGGGAGCTGTTTTTT
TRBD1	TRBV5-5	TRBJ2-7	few	CASSTTGAYEQYF	TGTGCCAGCAGTACGACAGGGGCGTACGAGCAGTACTTC
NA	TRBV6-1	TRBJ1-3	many	CASSEAAGTSENTIYF	TGTGCCAGCAGTGAGGCGGCAGGGACCTCTGAAAACACCATATATTTT
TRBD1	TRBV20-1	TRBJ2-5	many	CSAPKTGKETQYF	TGCAGTGCCCCGAAGACAGGGAAAGAGACCCAGTACTTC
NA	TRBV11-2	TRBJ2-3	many	CASSLDGETDTQYF	TGTGCCAGCAGCTTAGACGGGGAGACAGATACGCAGTATTTT
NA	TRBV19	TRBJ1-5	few	CASNLRGGPNQPQHF	TGTGCCAGTAATCTCAGGGGAGGCCCCAATCAGCCCCAGCATTTT
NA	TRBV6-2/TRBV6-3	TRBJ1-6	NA	CASSRAVGNSPLHF	TGTGCCAGCAGTCGTGCGGTGGGAAATTCACCCCTCCACTTT
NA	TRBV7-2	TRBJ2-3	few	CASSLMGSSTDTQYF	TGTGCCAGCAGCTTAATGGGCAGTAGCACAGATACGCAGTATTTT
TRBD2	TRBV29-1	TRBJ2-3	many	CSVEREPDTQYF	TGCAGCGTAGAGCGGGAGCCAGATACGCAGTATTTT
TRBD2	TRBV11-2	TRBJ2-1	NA	CASSFSGLAGEGEQFF	TGTGCCAGCAGCTTCTCTGGGCTAGCGGGAGAGGGTGAGCAGTTCTTC
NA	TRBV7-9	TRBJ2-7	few	CASSLDGGSYEQYF	TGTGCCAGCAGCTTAGATGGGGGAAGCTACGAGCAGTACTTC
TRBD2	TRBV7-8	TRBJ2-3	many	CASSIGGGDTQYF	TGTGCCAGCAGCATAGGCGGGGGAGATACGCAGTATTTT
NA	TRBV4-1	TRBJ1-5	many	CASSQEQGSYQPQHF	TGCGCCAGCAGCCAAGAGCAGGGATCTTATCAGCCCCAGCATTTT
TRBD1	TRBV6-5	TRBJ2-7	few	CASSYDRGLGEQYF	TGTGCCAGCAGTTACGACAGGGGGCTTGGCGAGCAGTACTTC
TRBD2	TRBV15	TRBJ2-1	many	CATQRELYNEQFF	TGTGCCACCCAGCGGGAGTTATACAATGAGCAGTTCTTC
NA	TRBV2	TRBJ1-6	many	CASSATGLPASPLHF	TGTGCCAGCAGTGCCACGGGCCTCCCAGCCTCACCCCTCCACTTT
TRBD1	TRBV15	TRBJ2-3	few	CATSRRAAGGIDTQYF	TGTGCCACCAGCAGACGGGCGGCAGGGGGCATAGATACGCAGTATTTT
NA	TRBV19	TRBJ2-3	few	CASSPNLQRPSDTQYF	TGTGCCAGTAGCCCCAACCTCCAGCGGCCTAGCGATACGCAGTATTTT
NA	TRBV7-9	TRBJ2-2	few	CASREPGATGELFF	TGTGCCAGCAGGGAACCGGGGGCCACGGGGGAGCTGTTTTTT
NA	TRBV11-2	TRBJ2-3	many	CASSPRVASTDTQYF	TGTGCCAGCAGCCCGAGGGTGGCTAGCACAGATACGCAGTATTTT
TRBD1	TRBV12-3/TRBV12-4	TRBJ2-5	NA	CASSRGQGQEETQYF	TGTGCCAGCAGCCGCGGACAGGGGCAAGAAGAGACCCAGTACTTC
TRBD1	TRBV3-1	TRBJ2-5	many	CASSPDGQGQETQYF	TGTGCCAGCAGCCCCGATGGACAGGGCCAAGAGACCCAGTACTTC
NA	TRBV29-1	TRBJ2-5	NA	CSVEVAEQETQYF	TGCAGCGTTGAAGTGGCGGAACAAGAGACCCAGTACTTC
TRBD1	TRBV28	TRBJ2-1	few	CASSQNRQGFYNEQFF	TGTGCCAGCAGCCAGAATCGACAGGGTTTTTACAATGAGCAGTTCTTC
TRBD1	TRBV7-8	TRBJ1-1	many	CASSLSSGGITEAFF	TGTGCCAGCAGCTTATCATCAGGGGGGATCACTGAAGCTTTCTTT
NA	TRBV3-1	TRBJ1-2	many	CASSSRGGETYGYTF	TGTGCCAGCAGCTCGCGGGGGGGCGAGACCTATGGCTACACCTTC
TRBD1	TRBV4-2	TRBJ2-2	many	CASSQVTGGETNTGELFF	TGTGCCAGCAGCCAAGTAACAGGGGGCGAAACAAACACCGGGGAGCTGTTTTTT
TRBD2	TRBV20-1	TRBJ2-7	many	CSARDPAGRNEQYF	TGCAGTGCTAGGGACCCAGCGGGAAGAAACGAGCAGTACTTC